This T cell receptor beta chain was sequenced for a study of T cell repertoires in cytomegalovirus infection. Study outcomes and limitations: CMV-specific TCR beta clonotypes restricted by HLA-C dominated the ex vivo response.

Trimming left V 4 bases short and J 0 bases short, with 7 bases between. CDR3 length equals 13 residues. The germline gives CDR1 SEHNR, CDR2 FQNEAQ (reference sequence). Each CDR3 protein is one row after TCRdb ran MiXCR on the reads. The sample lists approximately 990,000 distinct CDR3 sequences, around a third occurring once. This clonotype has just a few counts. The antigen remains undetermined. The TCR comes from a human donor in good health (CMV status not recorded). Some clones in this sample may be carry-over from other donors' samples. The V gene is TRBV7-9, the J gene TRBJ2-7; D unresolved. Source: cultured CD8+ T cells from PBMCs, taken from culture after CMV antigen stimulation. CDR3 residues: CASSSSSSYEQYF. The CDR3 region has the DNA TGTGCCAGCAGCTCATCCAGCTCCTACGAGCAGTACTTC.